This T cell receptor (beta chain) was captured in a study of cytomegalovirus exposure and HLA in healthy donors. This PCR relied on a set of 60 Vbeta primers and 13 Jbeta primers. Using immunoSEQ multiplex PCR, the repertoire was profiled, and TCRdb retains in-frame clones only, with some absent. Here the sample spans around 130,000 clones, 81% being singletons. This TCR was sampled from a man aged 35 to 55 in good health and CMV-seronegative. Sequences were obtained from PBMCs.

The CDR3, as DNA: TGTGCCAGCAGTTACTCGAGTGGGACACTGAACACTGAAGCTTTCTTT. It encodes CASSYSSGTLNTEAFF. This chain joins TRBV6-5 and TRBJ1-1; D possibly corresponds to TRBD1 (6 bases). V was pared by 0 bases and J by 0 bases, with 11 bases between. Germline V gene sequence: CDR1 MNHEY, CDR2 SVGAGI. The CDR3 contains 16 residues.